The sequence of this T cell receptor (beta chain) was determined in a study of metastatic and nonmetastatic thyroid tumors. About the study: Both malignant and benign thyroid patients supplied peripheral blood and tumor or nodule tissue samples, across which the repertoires of these patients were then compared. Points from the study as a whole: In blood and tumor, TCR beta diversity was reportedly significantly higher in malignant thyroid tumors than in benign nodules.

This clone is judged medium-sized. Its antigen is unknown. There were no patients who had received any treatment before thyroid surgery. Original methodology: The distant-metastasis classifier for papillary thyroid cancer was built from CDR3 differences across clinicopathological groups. TCRdb re-called clones via MiXCR from the PCR reads. The V and J calls shown here were made by TCRdb, not taken from the authors' results. The table lists approximately 6,100 clones, approximately 30% of them singletons. The clonotype comes from a female donor with papillary thyroid cancer or a benign thyroid nodule (not recorded which). Some clones in this sample may be carry-over from other donors' samples. Sequences were obtained from adjacent normal tissue.

This chain's CDR3 is CASSLQILGAAQHF. CDR3 DNA: TGTGCCAGCAGCTTACAAATCTTAGGGGCAGCCCAGCATTTT. The chain joins TRBV28 to TRBJ1-5; TRBD1 might be the D (5 bases). The CDR3 runs 14 residues. Trimming left V 6 bases short and J 11 bases short, with 20 bases between. Germline loops: CDR1 MDHEN, CDR2 SYDVKM.